A selection of T cell receptor beta chains follows, all from one sample in a study of breast tumors, draining lymph nodes, adjacent tissues. TCRdb re-derived calls from the multiplex PCR reads in MiXCR, one entry per CDR3 protein. The sample has 200,000 to 250,000 distinct CDR3 sequences, around 32% seen once. Sample: axillary lymph node tissue. Receptor source: a female donor with breast cancer. Some clones in this sample may be carry-over from other donors' samples. Each CDR3 is given with its conserved first and last residue. The D gene is left open where the match is weak. Clone size is stated in some rows and not others, as once, few, many or a class when expanded.

j_call v_call clone_size d_call cdr3_aa cdr3_nt
TRBJ2-3 TRBV3-1 many TRBD2 CASSQSGTSGRDTQYF TGTGCCAGCAGCCAATCCGGGACTAGCGGGAGAGATACGCAGTATTTT
TRBJ1-2 TRBV24-1 NA NA CATSARKGYGYTF TGTGCCACCAGTGCCCGAAAGGGCTATGGCTACACCTTC
TRBJ2-5 TRBV24-1 once TRBD1 CTTSALPGQAPTQETQYF TGTACCACCAGTGCCCTTCCCGGACAGGCTCCTACACAAGAGACCCAGTACTTC
TRBJ1-2 TRBV6-1 NA NA CASSPRGRALVGYTF TGTGCCAGCAGTCCTCGGGGCAGGGCCTTGGTAGGCTACACCTTC
TRBJ2-1 TRBV12-3/TRBV12-4 many NA CASSFWTRSNEQFF TGTGCCAGCAGTTTTTGGACCAGATCTAATGAGCAGTTCTTC
TRBJ2-7 TRBV24-1 many TRBD1 CATPRPGGYEQYF TGTGCCACACCCCGACCAGGGGGCTACGAGCAGTACTTC
TRBJ2-5 TRBV7-2 many NA CASNTGRGQQETQYF TGTGCCAGCAACACGGGGCGGGGACAGCAAGAGACCCAGTACTTC
TRBJ1-6 TRBV28 many TRBD1 CASDNRQGRSPLHF TGTGCCAGCGACAACCGACAGGGGCGATCACCCCTCCACTTT
TRBJ1-6 TRBV19 many TRBD1 CASSPRTGGTSPLHF TGTGCCAGTAGCCCGAGGACAGGGGGTACTTCACCCCTCCACTTT
TRBJ2-7 TRBV20-1 many TRBD2 CSAKESGRAKQYF TGCAGTGCTAAAGAGAGCGGGAGGGCAAAGCAGTACTTC
TRBJ2-3 TRBV2 once TRBD1 CASSGRAGGHRDTQYF TGTGCCAGCAGTGGTCGGGCAGGGGGTCATAGAGATACGCAGTATTTT
TRBJ1-4 TRBV5-1 NA TRBD1 CASSLGPQGALGEKLFF TGCGCCAGCAGCTTGGGGCCGCAGGGGGCGCTGGGGGAAAAACTGTTTTTT
TRBJ2-5 TRBV20-1 NA TRBD2 CSAKRTSGRSIETQYF TGCAGTGCTAAACGGACTAGCGGGAGAAGTATAGAGACCCAGTACTTC
TRBJ1-2 TRBV20-1 many NA CSARWGGDGYTF TGCAGTGCTAGATGGGGGGGGGATGGCTACACCTTC
TRBJ2-7 TRBV6-1 many NA CASERATPHYEQYF TGTGCCAGCGAGCGGGCCACACCACATTACGAGCAGTACTTC
TRBJ2-1 TRBV7-2 many TRBD2 CASSWKAGTYYNEQFF TGTGCCAGCAGCTGGAAAGCGGGGACCTACTACAATGAGCAGTTCTTC
TRBJ2-3 TRBV6-5 many NA CASSYTPFGTSTDTQYF TGTGCCAGCAGTTACACCCCCTTCGGGACCTCCACAGATACGCAGTATTTT
TRBJ2-3 TRBV24-1 many NA CATSDLTGATDTQYF TGTGCCACCAGTGATTTGACGGGAGCAACAGATACGCAGTATTTT
TRBJ2-7 TRBV7-9 NA TRBD1 CASSPEPGTGVGEQYF TGTGCCAGCAGCCCTGAACCAGGGACAGGGGTGGGCGAGCAGTACTTC
TRBJ2-3 TRBV20-1 NA TRBD2 CSAGREREQYF TGCAGTGCTGGACGAGAGCGGGAGCAGTATTTT
TRBJ1-2 TRBV12-3/TRBV12-4 many TRBD1 CASSFGQGARRPYGYTF TGTGCCAGCAGTTTCGGACAGGGCGCCCGCCGGCCCTATGGCTACACCTTC
TRBJ1-2 TRBV19 many TRBD1 CASSSYGGTGIRGYTF TGTGCCAGTAGTAGCTACGGAGGGACAGGGATACGCGGCTACACCTTC
TRBJ1-5 TRBV20-1 many NA CSARQNFDQPQHF TGCAGTGCTAGACAAAACTTTGATCAGCCCCAGCATTTT
TRBJ2-5 TRBV28 NA TRBD1 CASGTKDRGQETQYF TGTGCCAGCGGTACTAAGGACAGGGGCCAAGAGACCCAGTACTTC
TRBJ1-2 TRBV10-3 many NA CAISVIPTDSNYGYTF TGTGCCATCAGTGTAATCCCGACAGATTCTAACTATGGCTACACCTTC
TRBJ2-4 TRBV5-6 NA NA CASSLREAGNIQYF TGTGCCAGCAGCTTGAGGGAGGCTGGAAACATTCAGTACTTC
TRBJ1-5 TRBV3-1 many NA CASSQESSNQPQHF TGTGCCAGCAGCCAAGAGAGTAGCAATCAGCCCCAGCATTTT
TRBJ2-1 TRBV12-3/TRBV12-4 many TRBD2 CASGTSGGYNEQFF TGTGCCAGCGGTACTAGCGGGGGCTACAATGAGCAGTTCTTC
TRBJ1-1 TRBV5-6 NA NA CASSSTVTGYEAFF TGTGCCAGCAGCTCCACCGTGACAGGATACGAAGCTTTCTTT
TRBJ2-3 TRBV11-2 many TRBD2 CASSFNLAGGLGSTDTQYF TGTGCCAGCAGCTTTAATCTAGCGGGAGGATTAGGGTCCACAGATACGCAGTATTTT
TRBJ2-3 TRBV19 many NA CASSTLSGGGSTDTQYF TGTGCCAGTAGTACCCTCTCAGGGGGGGGTAGCACAGATACGCAGTATTTT
TRBJ1-1 TRBV7-8 NA NA CASSLVKGDTEAFF TGTGCCAGCAGCTTAGTGAAGGGGGACACTGAAGCTTTCTTT
TRBJ1-3 TRBV4-1 many NA CASSQGIIGNTIYF TGCGCCAGCAGCCAAGGTATCATCGGAAACACCATATATTTT
TRBJ2-5 TRBV3-1 many NA CASSLNREWETQYF TGTGCCAGCAGCCTTAACCGAGAGTGGGAGACCCAGTACTTC